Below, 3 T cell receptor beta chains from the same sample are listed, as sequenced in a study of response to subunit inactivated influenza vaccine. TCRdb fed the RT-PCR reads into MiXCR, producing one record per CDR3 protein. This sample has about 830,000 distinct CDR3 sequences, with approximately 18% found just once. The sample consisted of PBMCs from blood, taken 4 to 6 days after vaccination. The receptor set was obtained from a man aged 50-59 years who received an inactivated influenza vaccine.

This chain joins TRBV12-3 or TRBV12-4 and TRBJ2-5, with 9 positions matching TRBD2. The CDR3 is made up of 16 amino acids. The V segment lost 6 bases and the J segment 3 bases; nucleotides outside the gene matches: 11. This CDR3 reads CASSPHPASGEETQYF. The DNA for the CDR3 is TGTGCCAGCAGCCCACATCCCGCTAGCGGGGAAGAGACCCAGTACTTC.

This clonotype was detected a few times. The CDR3 sequence is CASSPGAGAYEQYF. The DNA of the CDR3 is TGCGCCAGCAGCCCGGGAGCGGGGGCCTACGAGCAGTACTTC. The V gene is TRBV4-3, the J gene TRBJ2-7, with 8 bases that match TRBD2. V gave up 4 bases and J gave up 2 bases; unmatched junction bases: 4. The CDR3 length is 14 residues. The V gene's germline CDR1 is LGHNA and CDR2 YSLEER.

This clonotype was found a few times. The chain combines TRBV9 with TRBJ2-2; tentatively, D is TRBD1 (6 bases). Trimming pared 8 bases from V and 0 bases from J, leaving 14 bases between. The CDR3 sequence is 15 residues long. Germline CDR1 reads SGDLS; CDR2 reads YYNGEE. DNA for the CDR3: TGTGCCAGTCAACAGGGTCACGCGAACACCGGGGAGCTGTTTTTT. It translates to CASQQGHANTGELFF.